The present TCR beta chain was sequenced within a study of T cell responses to AZD1222 COVID-19 vaccine. Generated by immunoSEQ multiplex PCR, the TCRdb table keeps only in-frame clones and is missing some. The table shows roughly 190,000 clones, with roughly 93% occurring only once. The CDR3 contains 16 residues. CDR1 LGHNT and CDR2 FRNRAP come from the germline V gene. V was clipped by 2 bases and J by 2 bases; unmatched bases: 7. The gene calls are TRBV12-5 and TRBJ1-2; 8 nucleotides line up with TRBD1. Sequenced here: peripheral blood, sampled on day 0 of AZD1222 vaccination. This receptor was identified in an adult in good health. The CDR3 region is CASGLPNRGLNYGYTF. The DNA for the CDR3 is TGTGCTAGTGGTTTGCCCAACAGGGGGTTGAACTATGGCTACACCTTC.